The rows below give T cell receptor beta chains drawn from one sample of a study of blood T cell repertoires in COVID-19. The method was immunoSEQ multiplex PCR; TCRdb's version includes in-frame clones alone and lacks a portion of them. Here the sample spans some 150,000 clones, around 81% being singletons. Sequenced sample: peripheral blood. These receptors were taken from a woman aged 55-70 years with active or convalescent COVID-19. Each CDR3 is given with its conserved first and last residue. Each record gives: J gene, clone size, V gene, D gene, CDR3 DNA, CDR3 protein. D genes are given only for firm matches. Part of the rows lack a size; the others show once, few, many or a class for expanded clones.

j_call: TRBJ2-1
clone_size: NA
v_call: TRBV19
d_call: TRBD2
cdr3_nt: TGTGCCAGTAGTGATTTAGCGGGGGCCGGGTATGAGCAGTTCTTC
cdr3_aa: CASSDLAGAGYEQFF

j_call: TRBJ2-1
clone_size: NA
v_call: TRBV19
d_call: TRBD1
cdr3_nt: TGTGCCAGTAGTACCCCTCTGACAGGGGGAATTTACAATGAGCAGTTCTTC
cdr3_aa: CASSTPLTGGIYNEQFF

j_call: TRBJ1-1
clone_size: NA
v_call: TRBV6-1
d_call: TRBD1
cdr3_nt: TGTGCCAGCAGTAATGGACAGGGGAACACTGAAGCTTTCTTT
cdr3_aa: CASSNGQGNTEAFF

j_call: TRBJ1-1
clone_size: NA
v_call: TRBV5-6
d_call: NA
cdr3_nt: TGTGCCAGCAGCTTTTGGGCAGGGAACACTGAAGCTTTCTTT
cdr3_aa: CASSFWAGNTEAFF

j_call: TRBJ1-2
clone_size: NA
v_call: TRBV28
d_call: NA
cdr3_nt: TGTGCCAGCAGTTTATCCCAGGGGACCTATGGCTACACCTTC
cdr3_aa: CASSLSQGTYGYTF

j_call: TRBJ1-1
clone_size: NA
v_call: TRBV5-6
d_call: NA
cdr3_nt: TGTGCCAGCAGCGCCGAAAGCAGGACTTTCTTT
cdr3_aa: CASSAESRTFF

j_call: TRBJ2-1
clone_size: NA
v_call: TRBV3-1/TRBV3-2
d_call: TRBD2
cdr3_nt: TGTGCCAGCAGCCGGGGGGTAGCGGGTTACAATGAGCAGTTCTTC
cdr3_aa: CASSRGVAGYNEQFF

j_call: TRBJ1-1
clone_size: NA
v_call: TRBV5-1
d_call: TRBD1
cdr3_nt: TGCGCCAGCAGCCGACAGGGGGCGAACACTGAAGCTTTCTTT
cdr3_aa: CASSRQGANTEAFF

j_call: TRBJ2-2
clone_size: NA
v_call: TRBV27
d_call: NA
cdr3_nt: TGTGCCAGCCGACACTCAAACACCGGGGAGCTGTTTTTT
cdr3_aa: CASRHSNTGELFF

j_call: TRBJ1-1
clone_size: once
v_call: TRBV5-1
d_call: TRBD1
cdr3_nt: TGCGCCAGCAGCCTCAGACAGGGTCATACTGAAGCTTTCTTT
cdr3_aa: CASSLRQGHTEAFF

j_call: TRBJ1-2
clone_size: NA
v_call: TRBV5-6
d_call: TRBD1
cdr3_nt: TGTGCCAGCAGCCCCGGGGACAGGGTGATCTATGGCTACACCTTC
cdr3_aa: CASSPGDRVIYGYTF

j_call: TRBJ1-2
clone_size: NA
v_call: TRBV5-4
d_call: TRBD1
cdr3_nt: TGTGCCAGCAGCTCCCAAGGACAGGGCAGCTATGGCTACACCTTC
cdr3_aa: CASSSQGQGSYGYTF